One sample yielded the 19 T cell receptor beta chains listed below, sequenced in a study of T-cell reconstitution after alpha-beta-depleted transplantation in children. The authors prepared the TCRbeta library with unique molecular identifiers. TCRdb redid the calling of the PCR reads with MiXCR, one entry per CDR3 protein. Of approximately 230,000 distinct CDR3 sequences in the sample, roughly a quarter were seen once. The sequences come from PBMCs, mostly from graft donor cells, collected 360 days after TCRalphabeta/CD19-depleted stem cell transplant. These receptors were collected from a female patient aged 2-9 years who had a stem cell transplant for congenital amegakaryocytic thrombocytopenia, so the T cells may come from the graft donor.

The rearrangement links TRBV27 to TRBJ2-5, with 9 bases aligning to TRBD1. With V trimmed by 5 bases and J by 1 base, 8 bases remained unmatched. Germline V gene lookup returns CDR1 MNHEY and CDR2 SMNVEV (reference sequence). The CDR3 contains 16 residues. CDR3 amino acids: CASSPWDRARQETQYF. Written as DNA, the CDR3 is TGTGCCAGCAGTCCCTGGGACAGGGCGCGCCAAGAGACCCAGTACTTC.

As regards this clonotype: The junction departs from germline at one end; a sequencing error may be responsible. The gene calls are TRBV7-3 and TRBJ2-1; TRBD2 agrees at 14 bases. This CDR3 is 14 amino acids long. Looked up from germline, CDR1 is SGHTA and CDR2 is FQGTGA. The CDR3 spells CASSSGLAGAPLVF. In nucleotides, the CDR3 is TGTGCCAGCAGCTCGGGACTAGCGGGAGCCCCCCTGGTCTTC.

This clonotype was counted a few times. The gene calls are TRBV20-1 and TRBJ2-7; weak D call: TRBD2 (5 bases). With 6 bases removed from V and 6 bases from J, the gap between germline ends came to 21 bases. This CDR3 has 14 residues. The germline V gene has CDR1 DFQATT and CDR2 SNEGSKA (reference sequence). CDR3 DNA sequence: TGCAGTGCCCAGACCATCACCAGGACTGGCGAGCAGTACTTC. Its protein is CSAQTITRTGEQYF.

This clonotype was detected only a few times. The CDR3: CASGLSQPQHF. DNA for the CDR3: TGTGCCAGCGGGTTGTCCCAGCCCCAGCATTTT. The V and J genes are TRBV12-3 or TRBV12-4 and TRBJ1-5, with D unresolved. The V and J ends lost 8 bases and 7 bases respectively, with 9 bases between them. This CDR3 is 11 amino acids long.

The chain combines TRBV28 with TRBJ2-7; 8 bases match TRBD1. The J segment lost 3 bases and the V segment lost 5 bases, leaving 6 bases of the junction unmatched. The CDR3 spans 14 residues. The germline CDR1 and CDR2 sequences are MDHEN and SYDVKM. The CDR3 DNA follows: TGTGCCAGCAGTCCCAGGACAGGGCTCTACGAGCAGTACTTC. This sequence encodes CASSPRTGLYEQYF.

This clonotype was seen at least ten times. This chain links TRBV4-2 with TRBJ1-1; 10 bases match TRBD1. V trimming: 3 bases; J trimming: 1 base; junction bases outside the gene matches: 8. The CDR3 covers 17 residues. Germline lookup yields CDR1 LGHNA and CDR2 YNFKEQ. In DNA form, the CDR3 reads TGTGCCAGCAGCCAGGCCTACAGACAGGGGGCGAACACTGAAGCTTTCTTT. It yields the protein CASSQAYRQGANTEAFF.

This chain uses TRBV5-1 with TRBJ2-2; TRBD2 matches at 11 bases. After removal of 4 bases from V and 9 bases from J, the junction contained 8 bases not matched to a gene. Germline values: CDR1 SGHRS, CDR2 YFSETQ. The CDR3 is made up of 15 amino acids. This chain's CDR3 is CASSRLAGGAWELFF. Here the CDR3 DNA reads TGCGCCAGCAGCCGTTTAGCGGGAGGGGCCTGGGAGCTGTTTTTT.

This chain uses TRBV10-3 with TRBJ2-2, with 10 bases that match TRBD1. The CDR3 consists of 15 residues. V shed 6 bases and J 6 bases; nucleotides not matched to a gene: 7. In germline, CDR1 is ENHRY, CDR2 SYGVKD. CDR3 sequence (DNA): TGTGCCATCAGGGAAGAGACAGGGGGCCCCGGGGAGCTGTTTTTT. This codes for CAIREETGGPGELFF.

There are a few counts of this clonotype. V is TRBV6-1 and J is TRBJ1-1; D not resolved. Trimming took 6 bases from V and 5 from J, leaving 10 bases between them. Germline V gene sequence: CDR1 MNHNS, CDR2 SASEGT. The CDR3 contains 12 residues. This CDR3 reads CASRSRRTEAFF. Written as DNA, the CDR3 is TGTGCCAGCAGATCTAGGAGAACTGAAGCTTTCTTT.

At least ten counts were recorded for this clonotype. V usage is TRBV6-1 and J usage is TRBJ1-1; maybe TRBD1 (5 bases). The CDR3 contains 13 residues. In germline, CDR1 is MNHNS, CDR2 SASEGT. V lost 5 bases and J lost 5, with 12 bases in between. The CDR3 loop is CASSSRGGTEAFF. As DNA, the CDR3 is TGTGCCAGCAGTTCAAGGGGCGGAACTGAAGCTTTCTTT.

This rearrangement joins TRBV4-1 to TRBJ1-2; unclear D gene. The V gene lost 3 bases and the J gene lost 0 bases, with 11 bases spanning the gap. The V gene's germline CDR1 is MGHRA and CDR2 YSYEKL. The CDR3 totals 15 residues. DNA of the CDR3: TGCGCCAGCAGCCAGAATTCCCCGGCTAACTATGGCTACACCTTC. This sequence encodes CASSQNSPANYGYTF.

Comments on this clonotype: Since the CDR3 does not end with the conserved phenylalanine or tryptophan, this likely comes from a read error. The J gene is TRBJ1-1, the V gene TRBV12-3 or TRBV12-4; 9 bases line up with TRBD1. The J segment lost 2 bases and the V segment lost 5 bases, leaving 6 bases of the junction unmatched. The CDR3 sequence is 15 residues long. CDR3 protein: CASSPRDRVNTEAFV. CDR3 bases: TGTGCCAGCAGTCCCCGGGACAGGGTAAACACTGAAGCTTTCGTT.

The CDR3 here is CASSQVLSGGSYNEQFF. CDR3 nucleotides: TGTGCCAGCAGCCAAGTATTATCCGGGGGCTCCTACAATGAGCAGTTCTTC. This chain links TRBV3-1 with TRBJ2-1, with D tentatively TRBD2 (6 bases). The CDR3 extends over 17 amino acids. The V end was cut by 1 base, the J end by 0 bases, with 13 bases between. Germline V gene sequence: CDR1 LGHDT, CDR2 YNNKEL (reference sequence).

This clonotype was seen a single time. The chain recombines TRBV20-1 with TRBJ2-7; D remains unclear. Trimming removed 7 bases from V and 6 bases from J, with 16 bases in between. Germline CDR1 reads DFQATT; CDR2 reads SNEGSKA (reference sequence). The CDR3 runs 12 residues. The CDR3 nucleotides read TGCAGTGTGGCGTGGACCGATGGCGAGCAGTACTTC. Its translation: CSVAWTDGEQYF.

This sequence joins TRBV3-1 and TRBJ2-7; D remains ambiguous. Trimming left V 1 base short and J 4 bases short, with 5 bases between. Germline CDR1 LGHDT, CDR2 YNNKEL (reference sequence). CDR3 size: 12 residues. The chain's CDR3 is CASSQGGYEQYF. CDR3 in DNA: TGTGCCAGCAGCCAAGGGGGTTACGAGCAGTACTTC.

The chain recombines TRBV3-1 with TRBJ2-7, with TRBD1 matching over 10 bases. This CDR3 comprises 14 residues. Germline CDR1 reads LGHDT; CDR2 reads YNNKEL (reference sequence). After removal of 3 bases from V and 6 bases from J, the junction contained 5 bases not matched to a gene. The CDR3 DNA reads TGTGCCAGCAGCCAGGGGACAGGGGCAAGCGAGCAGTACTTC. Amino acid sequence: CASSQGTGASEQYF.

This clonotype was observed a handful of times. The chain joins TRBV5-6 to TRBJ2-3, with a possible D match to TRBD1 (5 bases). Germline V CDR1 and CDR2: SGHDT, YYEEEE. V was pared by 4 bases and J by 7 bases, with 10 bases between. The CDR3 runs to 12 residues. The CDR3 bases are TGTGCCAGCAGCGCACACAGGAATACGCAGTATTTT. This translates into CASSAHRNTQYF.

This clonotype was seen a handful of times. V and J are TRBV10-3 and TRBJ2-3; D is unresolved. The germline V gene has CDR1 ENHRY and CDR2 SYGVKD. This CDR3 is built from 13 residues. V dropped 7 bases and J dropped 1 base, with 9 bases sitting between them. CDR3 in amino acids: CAITPGRTDTQYF. The CDR3 DNA sequence: TGTGCCATCACTCCCGGACGCACAGATACGCAGTATTTT.

This clonotype turned up a few times. This chain links TRBV10-3 with TRBJ2-3; the match to TRBD1 covers 7 bases. Per the germline V gene, CDR1 is ENHRY and CDR2 is SYGVKD. This CDR3 region has 14 residues. J gave up 4 bases and V 2 bases, and 3 bases lay outside the gene matches. The DNA for the CDR3 is TGTGCCATCAGTGAGCGGGGACAGTCAGATACGCAGTATTTT. Its translation is CAISERGQSDTQYF.